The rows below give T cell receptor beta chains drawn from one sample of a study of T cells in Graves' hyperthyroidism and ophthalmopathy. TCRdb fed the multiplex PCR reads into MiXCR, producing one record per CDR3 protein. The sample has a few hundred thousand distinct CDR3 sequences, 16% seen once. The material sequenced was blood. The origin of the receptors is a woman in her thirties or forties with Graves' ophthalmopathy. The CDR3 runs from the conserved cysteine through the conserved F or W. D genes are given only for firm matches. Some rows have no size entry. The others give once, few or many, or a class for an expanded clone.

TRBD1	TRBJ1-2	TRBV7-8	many	CASSLASGTGMAGYTF	TGTGCCAGCAGCTTAGCGTCCGGGACAGGGATGGCTGGCTACACCTTC
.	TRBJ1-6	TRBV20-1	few	CNARDRLGAGSPLHF	TGCAATGCTAGAGATCGTCTCGGGGCTGGGTCACCCCTCCACTTT
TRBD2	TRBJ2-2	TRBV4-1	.	CASSQVSGRADTGELFF	TGCGCCAGCAGCCAAGTAAGCGGGAGGGCCGACACCGGGGAGCTGTTTTTT
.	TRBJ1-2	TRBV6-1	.	CASRTGAQGGYTF	TGTGCCAGCAGAACCGGGGCACAAGGAGGCTACACCTTC
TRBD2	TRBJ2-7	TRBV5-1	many	CASSRGVVGSYEQYF	TGCGCCAGCAGCCGGGGGGTCGTGGGGTCCTACGAGCAGTACTTC
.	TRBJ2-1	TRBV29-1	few	CSETSSSYNEQFF	TGCAGCGAGACTAGTAGCTCCTACAATGAGCAGTTCTTC
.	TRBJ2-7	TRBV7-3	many	CASSLLGTSEQYF	TGTGCCAGCAGCTTATTAGGAACAAGTGAGCAGTACTTC
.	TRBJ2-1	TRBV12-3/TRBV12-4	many	CATSQIEEQFF	TGTGCCACGTCGCAGATAGAAGAGCAGTTCTTC
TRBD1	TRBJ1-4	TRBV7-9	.	CASSSPDRDVGKLFF	TGTGCCAGCAGCTCCCCCGACAGGGATGTGGGAAAACTGTTTTTT
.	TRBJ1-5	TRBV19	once	CASSPTGWGQPQHF	TGTGCCAGTAGTCCCACAGGGTGGGGTCAGCCCCAGCATTTT
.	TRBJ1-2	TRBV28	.	CAGSSGYGYTF	TGTGCCGGCAGTTCAGGGTATGGCTACACCTTC
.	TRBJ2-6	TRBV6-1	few	CASTGGISGANVLTF	TGTGCCAGTACAGGCGGGATCTCTGGGGCCAACGTCCTGACTTTC
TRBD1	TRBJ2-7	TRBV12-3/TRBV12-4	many	CASSREDRGIPSQYF	TGTGCCAGCAGTCGGGAGGACAGGGGCATCCCCTCACAGTACTTC
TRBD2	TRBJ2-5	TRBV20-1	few	CSAISGRAPVTQYF	TGCAGTGCTATTAGCGGGAGGGCCCCGGTGACCCAGTACTTC
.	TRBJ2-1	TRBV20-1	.	CSASPEDSADLNEQFF	TGCAGTGCTTCACCCGAAGACTCGGCCGACCTTAATGAGCAGTTCTTC
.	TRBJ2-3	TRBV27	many	CASSWGSSSTDTQYF	TGTGCCAGCAGTTGGGGCAGTTCTAGCACAGATACGCAGTATTTT
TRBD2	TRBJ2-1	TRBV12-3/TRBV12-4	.	CASSPRAGGPYNEQFF	TGTGCCAGCAGCCCGCGGGCGGGGGGGCCCTACAATGAGCAGTTCTTC
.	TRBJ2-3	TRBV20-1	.	CSASPRVVADTQYF	TGCAGTGCTAGCCCACGGGTAGTCGCAGATACGCAGTATTTT
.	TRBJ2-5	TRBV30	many	CAWSHPTGGRRETQYF	TGTGCCTGGAGTCACCCTACCGGGGGTCGCAGAGAGACCCAGTACTTC
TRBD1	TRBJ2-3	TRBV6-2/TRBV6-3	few	CASSYAGGSDTQYF	TGTGCCAGCAGTTACGCAGGGGGATCAGATACGCAGTATTTT
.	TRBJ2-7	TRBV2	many	CASSTLWGSGAEQYF	TGTGCCAGCAGTACTTTGTGGGGGAGTGGTGCCGAGCAGTACTTC
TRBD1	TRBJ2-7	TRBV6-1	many	CASSSAAGTGVLREQYF	TGTGCCAGCAGTTCAGCGGCCGGGACAGGGGTCCTACGAGAGCAGTACTTC
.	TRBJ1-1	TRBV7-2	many	CASSLDGQPNTEAFF	TGTGCCAGCAGCTTAGATGGACAACCGAACACTGAAGCTTTCTTT
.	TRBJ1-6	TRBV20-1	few	CSASPPDELSPLHF	TGCAGTGCTAGCCCCCCCGATGAGCTTTCACCCCTCCACTTT
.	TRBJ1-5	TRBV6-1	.	CASSEGGVVQPQHF	TGTGCCAGCAGTGAAGGCGGGGTTGTTCAGCCCCAGCATTTT
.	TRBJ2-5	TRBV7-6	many	CASSFGQIPETQYF	TGTGCCAGCAGCTTCGGACAGATCCCAGAGACCCAGTACTTC
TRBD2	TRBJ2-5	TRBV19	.	CASTPGQTSGQETQYF	TGTGCCAGTACCCCCGGACAGACTAGCGGCCAAGAGACCCAGTACTTC
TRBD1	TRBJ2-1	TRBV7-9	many	CASSPNSGGAYNEQFF	TGTGCCAGCAGCCCTAATTCAGGGGGCGCTTACAATGAGCAGTTCTTC
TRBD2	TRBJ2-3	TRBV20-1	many	CSANRGGTDTQYF	TGCAGTGCAAATCGGGGGGGAACAGATACGCAGTATTTT
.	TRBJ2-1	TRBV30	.	CAWAGLREQFF	TGTGCCTGGGCAGGACTTCGTGAGCAGTTCTTC
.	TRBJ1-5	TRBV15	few	CATSRAPLGGGNQPQHF	TGTGCCACCAGCAGAGCCCCCCTTGGAGGGGGAAATCAGCCCCAGCATTTT
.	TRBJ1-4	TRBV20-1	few	CSANRGTNEKLFF	TGCAGTGCTAATAGAGGGACTAATGAAAAACTGTTTTTT
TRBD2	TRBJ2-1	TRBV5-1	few	CASSSWPGRLADNEQFF	TGCGCCAGCAGCTCGTGGCCCGGACGACTAGCGGACAATGAGCAGTTCTTC
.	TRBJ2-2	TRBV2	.	CASSEAITYTGELFF	TGTGCCAGCAGTGAAGCTATTACATACACCGGGGAGCTGTTTTTT
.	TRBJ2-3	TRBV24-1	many	CAPPTSTDTQYF	TGTGCCCCACCAACTAGCACAGATACGCAGTATTTT
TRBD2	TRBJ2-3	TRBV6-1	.	CASSVQRGSTDTQYF	TGTGCCAGCAGTGTGCAGCGGGGGAGCACAGATACGCAGTATTTT
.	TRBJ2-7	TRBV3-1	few	CASRATGASYEQYF	TGTGCCAGCAGGGCAACGGGGGCTTCGTACGAGCAGTACTTC
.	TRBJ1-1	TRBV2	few	CASSGDMNTEAFF	TGTGCCAGCAGTGGAGATATGAACACTGAAGCTTTCTTT
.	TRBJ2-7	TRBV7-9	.	CASSLVRTEQYF	TGTGCCAGCAGCTTAGTCCGGACCGAGCAGTACTTC
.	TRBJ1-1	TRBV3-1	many	CASSLTTRTEAFF	TGTGCCAGCAGCCTCACAACCCGCACTGAAGCTTTCTTT
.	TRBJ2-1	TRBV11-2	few	CAGNLGGHNEQFF	TGTGCCGGCAACTTAGGGGGGCACAATGAGCAGTTCTTC
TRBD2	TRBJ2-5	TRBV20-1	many	CSAKLAGTSGRRIIETQYF	TGCAGTGCTAAATTAGCCGGGACTAGCGGGAGGCGCATTATAGAGACCCAGTACTTC
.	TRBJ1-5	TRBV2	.	CASKVDGGRFQPQHF	TGTGCCAGCAAGGTGGACGGGGGACGATTTCAGCCCCAGCATTTT
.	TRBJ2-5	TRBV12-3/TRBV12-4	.	CASSFLAMQETQYF	TGTGCCAGCAGTTTTTTAGCGATGCAAGAGACCCAGTACTTC
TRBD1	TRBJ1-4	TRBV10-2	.	CASSESGTEHEKLFF	TGCGCCAGCAGTGAGTCTGGGACAGAACATGAAAAACTGTTTTTT
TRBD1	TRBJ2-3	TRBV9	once	CASSEGWTGVQSDTQYF	TGTGCCAGCAGCGAGGGGTGGACAGGGGTACAGTCAGATACGCAGTATTTT
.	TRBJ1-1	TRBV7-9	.	CASSLGDPRRTEAFF	TGTGCCAGCAGCTTAGGGGACCCCCGGAGAACTGAAGCTTTCTTT
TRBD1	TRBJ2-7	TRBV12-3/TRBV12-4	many	CASSRQGANEQYF	TGTGCCAGCAGTCGACAGGGGGCGAACGAGCAGTACTTC
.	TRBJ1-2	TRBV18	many	CASSPRGPSNYGYTF	TGTGCCAGCTCACCGAGGGGTCCTTCTAACTATGGCTACACCTTC
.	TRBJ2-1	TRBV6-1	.	CASRPTDTDLPRQFF	TGTGCCAGCAGACCTACCGACACGGACCTCCCGAGACAGTTCTTC
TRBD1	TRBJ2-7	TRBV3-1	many	CASSQPGTGKDEQYF	TGTGCCAGCAGCCAACCCGGGACAGGGAAGGACGAGCAGTACTTC
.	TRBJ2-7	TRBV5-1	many	CASSFSGSGYEQYF	TGCGCCAGCAGCTTTTCAGGGAGCGGCTACGAGCAGTACTTC
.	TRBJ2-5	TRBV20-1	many	CSARVDSSQETQYF	TGCAGTGCTAGAGTCGATAGCTCCCAAGAGACCCAGTACTTC
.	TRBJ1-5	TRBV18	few	CASSEDRNQPQHF	TGTGCCAGCTCAGAAGACAGAAATCAGCCCCAGCATTTT
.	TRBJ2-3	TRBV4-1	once	CASSPIRADTQYF	TGCGCCAGCAGTCCTATTAGAGCCGATACGCAGTATTTT